This T cell receptor beta chain was sequenced during a study of blood T cell repertoires in COVID-19. The CDR3 has 14 amino acids. The V end lost 1 base, the J end lost 4 bases, and 10 bases lay between the germline ends. Germline CDR1 and CDR2: SGHAT and FQNNGV. Per the original methods: Reference gene primer amplification yielded estimated nucleated cell counts. The method was immunoSEQ multiplex PCR; TCRdb's version includes in-frame clones alone and lacks a portion of them. Clone size and the V and J calls come from that table; the DNA yielded D and trimming. Among 450,000 or so clones, roughly 90% were seen once, and the ten largest hold under 2%.

The chain links TRBV11-2 to TRBJ1-2, with a possible D match to TRBD1 (6 bases). The clonotype comes from a woman in her forties with COVID-19, enrolled during active disease. Sequencing was performed on peripheral blood. This CDR3 reads CASSLGDRPYGYTF. DNA for the CDR3: TGTGCCAGCAGCTTAGGTGACAGGCCCTATGGCTACACCTTC.